This record covers a single T cell receptor (beta chain). This entry belongs to a study of cytomegalovirus exposure and HLA in healthy donors. Primers for the PCR totalled 60 Vbeta and 13 Jbeta. Sequenced by immunoSEQ multiplex PCR; TCRdb stores in-frame clones only, minus some. This table holds over 80,000 clones, over 55% found once. Every donor was a healthy person donating bone marrow. Germline CDR1 reads SGHAT; CDR2 reads FQNNGV. The germline V and J ends were trimmed by 0 bases and 4 bases, with 4 bases remaining between them. This CDR3 has 13 residues. Sequencing was done on a sample of PBMCs. The genes are TRBV11-2 and TRBJ1-5; D not resolved. This sequence was found in a boy younger than 18 in good health and CMV-seropositive. CDR3 protein: CASSLDRNQPQHF. Here the CDR3 DNA reads TGTGCCAGCAGCTTAGATCGTAATCAGCCCCAGCATTTT.